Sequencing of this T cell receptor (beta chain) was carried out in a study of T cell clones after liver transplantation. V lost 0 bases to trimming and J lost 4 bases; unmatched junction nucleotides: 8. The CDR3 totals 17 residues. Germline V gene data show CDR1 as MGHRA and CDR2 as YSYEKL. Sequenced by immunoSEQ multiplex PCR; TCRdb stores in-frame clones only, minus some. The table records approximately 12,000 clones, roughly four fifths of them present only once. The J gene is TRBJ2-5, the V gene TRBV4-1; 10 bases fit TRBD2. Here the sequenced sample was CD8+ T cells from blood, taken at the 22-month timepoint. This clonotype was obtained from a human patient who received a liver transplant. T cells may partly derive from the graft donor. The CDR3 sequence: CASSQDRGGLARETQYF. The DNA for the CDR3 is TGCGCCAGCAGCCAAGATCGTGGGGGACTAGCGAGAGAGACCCAGTACTTC.